This T cell receptor (beta chain) appears in the sequencing data of a study of Ad26.COV2.S vaccination and SARS-CoV-2 variants. Produced via immunoSEQ multiplex PCR; TCRdb's table is partial and in-frame only. The sample gives 430,000 or so clones, about 93% of which show up once; 12% is in the top ten. The sample's treatment: over 15 received Ad26.COV2.S at low or high dose, single or two shots; 5 received placebo; per-sample allocation not given. At day 63 after the first vaccine or placebo injection, samples were drawn. CDR3 length equals 16 residues. V shed 3 bases, J shed 4 bases, and the junction held 9 bases outside the gene matches. The germline gives CDR1 SGHTA, CDR2 FQGNSA.

The chain has TRBV7-2 and TRBJ1-3, with 7 bases lining up with TRBD1. The source material was peripheral blood, sampled in a trial of Ad26.COV2.S vaccine versus placebo. This TCR was recovered from a person between 18 and 65 years old who received the Ad26.COV2.S COVID-19 vaccine or a placebo. The CDR3, as DNA: TGTGCCAGCAGCTTGAGACAGGGCGATAGGGGAAACACCATATATTTT. Amino acid sequence: CASSLRQGDRGNTIYF.